This is a list of T cell receptor beta chains from one sample in a study of T cell responses to AZD1222 COVID-19 vaccine. Here immunoSEQ multiplex PCR was the method, and the copy in TCRdb shows in-frame clones only, minus some. The sample records about 140,000 clones, approximately 89% being singletons. The sample was peripheral blood, taken 28 days after the second AZD1222 dose. The receptors originated from an adult who received the AZD1222 COVID-19 vaccine. CDR3s include the opening cysteine and the closing phenylalanine or tryptophan.

v_call	j_call	cdr3_aa
TRBV7-3	TRBJ2-1	CASSSELLTIAGEQFF
TRBV11-2	TRBJ2-5	CASSLGGGKSETQYF
TRBV7-2	TRBJ1-5	CASSLAGGNQPQHF
TRBV11-3	TRBJ1-2	CASSPGQVDGYTF
TRBV19	TRBJ2-5	CASSPREVETQYF
TRBV19	TRBJ1-1	CASSIALRVNTEAFF
TRBV7-2	TRBJ1-2	CASTGTGGGYTF
TRBV6-5	TRBJ2-7	CASNLQRGTYEQYF
TRBV18	TRBJ1-2	CASSPSGDGYTF
TRBV29-1	TRBJ1-2	CSVEDRGYGYTF
TRBV5-1	TRBJ2-6	CATAFGSSGANVLTF
TRBV7-6	TRBJ1-2	CASSLSEGQDFYGYTF
TRBV6-5	TRBJ1-1	CASSYVGKSTEAFF
TRBV7-8	TRBJ1-1	CASRRQGALQGTEAFF
TRBV11-3	TRBJ1-5	CASSLGLGGNQPQHF
TRBV5-1	TRBJ1-3	CASSSGQISGNTIYF
TRBV30	TRBJ1-1	CAWRGVFEAFF
TRBV19	TRBJ1-2	CASSMALGFQF
TRBV7-6	TRBJ1-2	CASSLGTGYGYTF
TRBV25-1	TRBJ2-1	CASSDLGTANNEQFF
TRBV4-3	TRBJ1-1	CASSQGGSTEAFF
TRBV3-1/TRBV3-2	TRBJ1-1	CASSLEGDLAFF
TRBV19	TRBJ2-2	CASSIQAGGGTGELFF
TRBV7-2	TRBJ2-3	CASAEPFRDTQYF
TRBV7-3	TRBJ2-1	CASSPPQGEQFF
TRBV2	TRBJ2-5	CASTAERKTQYF
TRBV28	TRBJ1-5	CASSFIPQGQGQPQHF
TRBV9	TRBJ1-5	CASSAGTNQPQHF
TRBV19	TRBJ1-2	CASKSWRGIPAGYTF
TRBV3-1/TRBV3-2	TRBJ1-1	CASSPLTYTEAFF
TRBV9	TRBJ2-1	CASSAGTDEQFF
TRBV19	TRBJ1-1	CASSRSQGGTEAFF
TRBV6-5	TRBJ1-4	CASSPPPEENEKLFF
TRBV11-3	TRBJ2-5	CASSLGVASETQYF
TRBV7-9	TRBJ1-1	CASSSHTEAFF
TRBV7-2	TRBJ2-5	CASSSPRRTVETQYF
TRBV9	TRBJ1-1	CASSVGLGGEAFF
TRBV6-5	TRBJ2-7	CASSHGRSYEQYF
TRBV12-5	TRBJ1-1	CASAFGGGDRVVGTEAFF
TRBV20-1	TRBJ2-3	CSASGGSTDTQYF
TRBV6-2/TRBV6-3	TRBJ2-7	CASSYSTGYEQYF
TRBV28	TRBJ1-3	CASSLPGRLSGNTIYF
TRBV6-5	TRBJ1-4	CASSRDSYSEKLFF
TRBV27	TRBJ1-3	CASSPLNTGGRDTIYF
TRBV7-8	TRBJ2-4	CASSLGVWRLAKDIQYF
TRBV5-6	TRBJ2-7	CASSFSTALAAYEQYF
TRBV28	TRBJ1-1	CASTTWGLTDGTEAFF
TRBV5-5	TRBJ2-5	CASNDREGFQLETQYF
TRBV9	TRBJ1-3	CASSLSDSRNTIYF
TRBV29-1	TRBJ1-2	CSVELPLKGYTF
TRBV6-2/TRBV6-3	TRBJ1-5	CASSPGDYSNQPQHF
TRBV13	TRBJ1-4	CASSKSGTFEKLFF